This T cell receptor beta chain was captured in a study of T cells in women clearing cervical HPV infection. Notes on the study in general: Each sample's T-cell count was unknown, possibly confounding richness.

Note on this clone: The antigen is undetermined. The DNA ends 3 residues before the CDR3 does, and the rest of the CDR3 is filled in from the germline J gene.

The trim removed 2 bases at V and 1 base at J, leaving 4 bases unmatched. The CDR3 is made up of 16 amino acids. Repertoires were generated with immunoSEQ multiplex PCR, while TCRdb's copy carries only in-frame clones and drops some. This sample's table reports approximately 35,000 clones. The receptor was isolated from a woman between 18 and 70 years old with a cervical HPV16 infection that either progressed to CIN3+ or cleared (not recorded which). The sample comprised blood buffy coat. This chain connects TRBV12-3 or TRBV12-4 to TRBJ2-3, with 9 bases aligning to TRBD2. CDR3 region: CASSLSRTSGTDTQYF. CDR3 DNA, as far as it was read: TGTGCCAGCAGTTTATCTAGGACTAGCGGCACAGATACG.